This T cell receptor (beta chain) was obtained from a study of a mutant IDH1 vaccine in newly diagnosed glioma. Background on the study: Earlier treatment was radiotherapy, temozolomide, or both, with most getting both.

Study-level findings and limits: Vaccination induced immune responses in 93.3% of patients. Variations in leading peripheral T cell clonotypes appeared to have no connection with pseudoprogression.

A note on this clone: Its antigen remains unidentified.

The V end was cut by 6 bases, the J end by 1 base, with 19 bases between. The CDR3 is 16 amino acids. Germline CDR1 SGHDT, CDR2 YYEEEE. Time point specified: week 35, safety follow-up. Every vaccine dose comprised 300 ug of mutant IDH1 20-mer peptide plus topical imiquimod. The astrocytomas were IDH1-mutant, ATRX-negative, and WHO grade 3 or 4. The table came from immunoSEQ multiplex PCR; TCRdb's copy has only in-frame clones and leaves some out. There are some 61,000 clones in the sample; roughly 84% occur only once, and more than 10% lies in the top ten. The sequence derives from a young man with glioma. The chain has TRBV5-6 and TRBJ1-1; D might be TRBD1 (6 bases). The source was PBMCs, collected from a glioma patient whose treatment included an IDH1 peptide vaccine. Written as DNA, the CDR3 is TGTGCCAGCACCCGGGGGGGTTCGGGGGCGAACACTGAAGCTTTCTTT. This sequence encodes CASTRGGSGANTEAFF. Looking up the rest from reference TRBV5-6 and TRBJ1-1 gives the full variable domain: DAGVTQSPTHLIKTRGQQVTLRCSPKSGHDTVSWYQQALGQGPQFIFQYYEEEERQRGNFPDRFSGHQFPNYSSELNVNALLLGDSALYLCASTRGGSGANTEAFFGQGTRLTVV.